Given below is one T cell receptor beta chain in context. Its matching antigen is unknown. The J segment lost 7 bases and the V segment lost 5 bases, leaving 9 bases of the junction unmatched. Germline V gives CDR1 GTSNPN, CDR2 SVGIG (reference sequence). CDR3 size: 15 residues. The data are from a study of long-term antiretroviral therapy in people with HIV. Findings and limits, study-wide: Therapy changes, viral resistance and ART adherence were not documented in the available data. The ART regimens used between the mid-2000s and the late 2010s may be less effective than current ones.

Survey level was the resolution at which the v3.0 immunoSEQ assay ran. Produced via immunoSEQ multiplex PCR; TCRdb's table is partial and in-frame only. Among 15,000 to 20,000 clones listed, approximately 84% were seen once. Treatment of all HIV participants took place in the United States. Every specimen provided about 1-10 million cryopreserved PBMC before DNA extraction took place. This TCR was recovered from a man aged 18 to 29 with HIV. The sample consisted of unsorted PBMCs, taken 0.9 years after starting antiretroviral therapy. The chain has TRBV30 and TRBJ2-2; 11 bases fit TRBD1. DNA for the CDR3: TGTGCCTGGGGCCAGGGGGGACAGGGGGACGGGGAGCTGTTTTTT. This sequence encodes CAWGQGGQGDGELFF. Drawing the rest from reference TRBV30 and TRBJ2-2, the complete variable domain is SQTIHQWPATLVQPVGSPLSLECTVEGTSNPNLYWYRQAAGRGLQLLFYSVGIGQISSEVPQNLSASRPQDRQFILSSKKLLLSDSGFYLCAWGQGGQGDGELFFGEGSRLTVL.